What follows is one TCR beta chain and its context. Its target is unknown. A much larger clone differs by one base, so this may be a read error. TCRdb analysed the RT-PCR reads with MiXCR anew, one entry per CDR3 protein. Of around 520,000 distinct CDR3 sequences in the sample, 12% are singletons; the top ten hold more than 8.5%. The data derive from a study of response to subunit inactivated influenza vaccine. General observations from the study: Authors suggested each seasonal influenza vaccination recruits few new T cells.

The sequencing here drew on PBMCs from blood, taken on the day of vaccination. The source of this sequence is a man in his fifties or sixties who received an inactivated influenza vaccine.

CDR3 in amino acids: CATSRDPRDTQYF. The CDR3 coding sequence is TGTGCCACCAGCAGAGACCCCAGAGATACGCAGTATTTT. The rearrangement joins TRBV15 to TRBJ2-3; D is unclear. Trimming shortened V by 0 bases and J by 5 bases, and 6 bases separated the two germline ends. Germline V gene data show CDR1 as LNHNV and CDR2 as YYDKDF (reference sequence). The length of the CDR3 is 13 residues.